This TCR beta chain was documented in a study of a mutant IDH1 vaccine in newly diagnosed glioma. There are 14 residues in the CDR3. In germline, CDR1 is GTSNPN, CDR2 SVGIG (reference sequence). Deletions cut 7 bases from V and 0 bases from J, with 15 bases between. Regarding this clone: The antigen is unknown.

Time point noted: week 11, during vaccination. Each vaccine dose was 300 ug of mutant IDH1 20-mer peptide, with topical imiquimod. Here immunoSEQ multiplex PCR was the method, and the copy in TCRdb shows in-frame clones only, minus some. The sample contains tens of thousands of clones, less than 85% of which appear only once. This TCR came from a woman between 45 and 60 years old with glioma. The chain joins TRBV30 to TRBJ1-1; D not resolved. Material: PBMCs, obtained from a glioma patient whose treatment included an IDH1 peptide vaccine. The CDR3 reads CAFQPPRVNTEAFF. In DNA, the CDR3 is TGTGCCTTTCAACCTCCCCGGGTGAACACTGAAGCTTTCTTT.